The 15 T cell receptor beta chains in this list originate from one sample, sequenced in a study of CD8+ T cells in alopecia areata (dated 2018 in TCRdb). The library came from the immunoSEQ multiplex PCR assay. To provide template for TCR sequencing, every sample had RNA extracted and reverse transcribed into cDNA. This immuneACCESS table, as held by TCRdb, lists in-frame sequences with V and J called but not all clones. Of the missing ones, under half trace to an unresolved V gene in checked studies; the others have no known cause. Within this sample are around 140,000 clones, with 47% of them counted one time only. The top ten clonotypes cover over 5.5% of the sample. The sequenced material came from CD4+ T cells sorted from blood. These receptor sequences come from a human donor with alopecia areata.

This clone turned up a few times. CDR3 coding DNA: TGTGCCAGCTCACCACCCTATTCGGGACCTAACACTGAAGCTTTCTTT. Protein: CASSPPYSGPNTEAFF. The chain recombines TRBV18 with TRBJ1-1, with D possibly being TRBD1 (5 bases). The CDR3 extends over 16 amino acids. V was cut by 0 bases and J by 2 bases, with 13 bases left in between. Germline V gives CDR1 KGHSH, CDR2 LQKENI.

The chain combines TRBV18 with TRBJ2-2; D not resolved. Germline assignment: CDR1 KGHSH and CDR2 LQKENI. The CDR3 extends over 15 amino acids. With 0 bases removed from V and 2 bases from J, the gap between germline ends came to 7 bases. CDR3 sequence (DNA): TGTGCCAGCTCACCACCGTCCTTAAACACCGGGGAGCTGTTTTTT. It codes for CASSPPSLNTGELFF.

The chain links TRBV2 to TRBJ1-5; a weak D match, TRBD1 (5 bases). Per the germline V gene, CDR1 is SNHLY and CDR2 is FYNNEI. This CDR3 has 14 residues. Trimming removed 1 base at V and 6 bases at J, with 10 bases between. Here the CDR3 DNA reads TGTGCCAGCAGTGAAGGGGCAGGGAGTCAGCCCCAGCATTTT. It yields the protein CASSEGAGSQPQHF.

This clone was picked up a small number of times. The chain combines TRBV2 with TRBJ1-1, with a tentative D call TRBD1 (6 bases). The CDR3 sequence is 11 residues long. Per germline, CDR1 SNHLY and CDR2 FYNNEI. V shed 6 bases and J shed 11 bases, with 13 bases lying between them. CDR3: CASSDSGEAFF. For the CDR3, the DNA is TGTGCCAGCAGCGACTCAGGGGAGGCTTTCTTT.

The sample holds a few counts of this clone. V usage is TRBV19 and J usage is TRBJ2-1, with TRBD1 identical over 8 bases. Germline CDR1 is LNHDA and CDR2 is SQIVND (reference sequence). V lost 7 bases, J lost 4 bases, and 15 bases stayed unmatched. This CDR3 has 17 residues. The CDR3 DNA is TGTGCCAGTACCAATCAATTGGACAGGGCGCAATACAATGAGCAGTTCTTC. Protein product: CASTNQLDRAQYNEQFF.

The CDR3 region is CSVVGTGWPEAFF. CDR3 DNA sequence: TGCAGCGTTGTAGGGACAGGGTGGCCTGAAGCTTTCTTT. V usage is TRBV29-1 and J usage is TRBJ1-1, with 9 nucleotides matching TRBD1. CDR1 is SQVTM and CDR2 is ANQGSEA in the germline V gene. CDR3 length equals 13 residues. The J segment lost 6 bases and the V segment lost 4 bases, leaving 6 bases of the junction unmatched.

This clone occurred a few times. The chain couples TRBV6-5 to TRBJ2-3; D uncertain. V lost 3 bases and J lost 3, with 7 bases in between. The CDR3 extends over 13 amino acids. The V gene's germline CDR1 is MNHEY and CDR2 SVGAGI. The CDR3 reads CASSYLGTDTQYF. Here the CDR3 DNA reads TGTGCCAGCAGTTATTTGGGAACAGATACGCAGTATTTT.

This clone was found a few times. The chain is built from TRBV5-1 and TRBJ2-7; TRBD2 aligns across 7 bases. This CDR3 contains 13 residues. The trim removed 7 bases at V and 1 base at J, leaving 5 bases unmatched. Per the germline V gene, CDR1 is SGHRS and CDR2 is YFSETQ. The CDR3 is CASGKRDSYEQYF. CDR3 nucleotide sequence: TGCGCCAGCGGGAAGCGGGATTCCTACGAGCAGTACTTC.

This clone has more than one count but fewer than ten. The V gene is TRBV19, the J gene TRBJ1-1, with TRBD1 matching 8 bases. Germline trimming cut 5 bases from V and 0 bases from J; bases unmatched to any gene: 8. Germline V gene lookup returns CDR1 LNHDA and CDR2 SQIVND (reference sequence). The CDR3 length is 16 residues. The CDR3 region has the DNA TGTGCCAGTAGTCTCCGCCAGGGGGCTATGAACACTGAAGCTTTCTTT. Translating it yields CASSLRQGAMNTEAFF.

The rearrangement links TRBV19 to TRBJ2-7; D unclear. Germline-derived CDR1 and CDR2 are LNHDA and SQIVND (reference sequence). The V and J ends lost 4 bases and 3 bases respectively, with 10 bases between them. The CDR3 contains 13 residues. CDR3 residues: CASSKRVGYEQYF. The CDR3 nucleotides read TGTGCCAGTAGTAAGCGAGTGGGCTACGAGCAGTACTTC.

The chain links TRBV2 to TRBJ2-5; no definite D call. The CDR3 runs 14 residues. Trimming took 7 bases from V and 0 from J, leaving 12 bases between them. The V gene's germline CDR1 is SNHLY and CDR2 FYNNEI. The CDR3 sequence is CASKGGRYQETQYF. The CDR3 DNA follows: TGTGCCAGCAAAGGCGGCCGGTACCAAGAGACCCAGTACTTC.

This clone was counted only a few times. This sequence joins TRBV4-3 and TRBJ2-7; 11 positions match TRBD1. There are 13 residues in the CDR3. Germline lookup yields CDR1 LGHNA and CDR2 YSLEER. Germline trimming cut 9 bases from V and 2 bases from J; bases unmatched to any gene: 3. The CDR3 DNA follows: TGCGCCAGGTCGGGACAGGGGGCCTACGAGCAGTACTTC. This gives the protein CARSGQGAYEQYF.

This clone came up a few times. The chain couples TRBV18 to TRBJ2-7; D may be TRBD1 (6 bases). With 2 bases removed from V and 2 bases from J, the gap between germline ends came to 10 bases. CDR3 length: 14 amino acids. Germline V gene sequence: CDR1 KGHSH, CDR2 LQKENI. The CDR3 sequence: CASSPEQGAYEQYF. For the CDR3, the DNA is TGTGCCAGCTCACCAGAACAGGGAGCCTACGAGCAGTACTTC.

CDR3 nucleotide sequence: TGTGCCTGGAACTCCGGGACTAGCGGGAGGAGGAGGTACAATGAGCAGTTCTTC. Amino acids: CAWNSGTSGRRRYNEQFF. The rearrangement links TRBV30 to TRBJ2-1; the match to TRBD2 covers 15 bases. This CDR3 is 18 amino acids long. J lost 4 bases, V lost 4 bases, and 11 bases had no gene match. Germline-derived CDR1 and CDR2 are GTSNPN and SVGIG (reference sequence).

This clone came up a few times. Other DNA sequences in the same sample also yield this CDR3. The chain employs TRBV5-1 and TRBJ2-7; TRBD1 is a possible D gene (5 bases). Germline V gives CDR1 SGHRS, CDR2 YFSETQ. The CDR3 contains 12 residues. The ends were cut back, 1 base at V and 3 bases at J, with 5 bases in the middle. The CDR3 is CASSLQGYEQYF. The DNA of the CDR3 is TGCGCCAGCAGCTTGCAGGGCTACGAGCAGTACTTC. The full variable domain, its missing parts supplied by reference TRBV5-1 and TRBJ2-7, is KAGVTQTPRYLIKTRGQQVTLSCSPISGHRSVSWYQQTPGQGLQFLFEYFSETQRNKGNFPGRFSGRQFSNSRSEMNVSTLELGDSALYLCASSLQGYEQYFGPGTRLTVT.